Sequencing of this T cell receptor beta chain was carried out in a study of shared clonotypes between healthy human individuals. The study, taken as a whole, reports: Though the depth was large, rarefaction showed that sorted-subset sequencing was incomplete. Only blood samples were collected, and tissue repertoires likely differ. Among non-shared clonotypes, generation probabilities were lower than among those shared by all four donors.

This CDR3 region has 14 residues. V lost 1 base to trimming and J lost 6 bases, with 12 bases between them. CDR1 is LGHNA and CDR2 is YNFKEQ in the germline V gene. With regard to this clone: As yet, its antigen is unknown.

The genomic DNA of each subset was split evenly across several immunoSEQ plates. Data came from immunoSEQ multiplex PCR; TCRdb stores just in-frame clones and leaves some out. Here the sample spans hundreds of thousands of clones, 55% to 85% being singletons. This chain connects TRBV4-2 to TRBJ2-5, with D possibly matching TRBD1 (5 bases). This clonotype originated in a woman in her 30s in good health. Specimen: memory CD4+ T cells sorted from blood. Subset here: CD45RA-negative fraction. CDR3 residues: CASSQGEKGKTQYF. In DNA form, the CDR3 reads TGTGCCAGCAGCCAAGGAGAAAAGGGGAAGACCCAGTACTTC.